The 21 T cell receptor beta chains below all came from one sample that was sequenced in a study of cytomegalovirus exposure and HLA in healthy donors. The PCR contained 60 Vbeta and 13 Jbeta primers. This table comes from immunoSEQ multiplex PCR, and its TCRdb copy is limited to in-frame clones, with some not included. The sample includes around 150,000 clones, 82% of them seen just once. The sequenced material came from PBMCs. Source of these receptors: a girl between 10 and 17 years old in good health and CMV-seropositive.

The V and J genes are TRBV30 and TRBJ2-1, with a weak D call TRBD1 (6 bases). The CDR3 is 13 amino acids. V lost 7 bases and J lost 5, with 15 bases in between. Per the germline V gene, CDR1 is GTSNPN and CDR2 is SVGIG (reference sequence). CDR3 protein: CAFQGTLNNEQFF. In DNA, the CDR3 is TGTGCCTTCCAGGGGACCCTCAACAATGAGCAGTTCTTC.

This clone has a single count. V gene TRBV11-2 combines with J gene TRBJ1-3; D remains unclear. This CDR3 has 18 residues. From germline, CDR1 is SGHAT and CDR2 FQNNGV. The V gene lost 4 bases and the J gene lost 0 bases, with 19 bases spanning the gap. Here the CDR3 reads CASSSLSGTPISGNTIYF. CDR3 nucleotides: TGTGCCAGCAGCTCCCTAAGCGGAACACCCATCTCTGGAAACACCATATATTTT. Looking up the rest from reference TRBV11-2 and TRBJ1-3 gives the full variable domain: EAGVAQSPRYKIIEKRQSVAFWCNPISGHATLYWYQQILGQGPKLLIQFQNNGVVDDSQLPKDRFSAERLKGVDSTLKIQPAKLEDSAVYLCASSSLSGTPISGNTIYFGEGSWLTVV.

The chain links TRBV15 to TRBJ2-7, with 7 bases lining up with TRBD1. Germline values: CDR1 LNHNV, CDR2 YYDKDF (reference sequence). Trimming at V came to 4 bases and at J to 4 bases, leaving 13 bases not matched to a gene. This CDR3 is 16 amino acids long. The CDR3 protein is CATSNEPDRDFYEQYF. CDR3 sequence (DNA): TGTGCCACCAGCAATGAGCCTGACAGGGATTTTTACGAGCAGTACTTC. Full variable domain (outside the CDR3, taken from reference TRBV15 and TRBJ2-7): DAMVIQNPRYQVTQFGKPVTLSCSQTLNHNVMYWYQQKSSQAPKLLFHYYDKDFNNEADTPDNFQSRRPNTSFCFLDIRSPGLGDTAMYLCATSNEPDRDFYEQYFGPGTRLTVT.

This clone was detected only a few times. The chain couples TRBV6-4 to TRBJ2-1; D possibly corresponds to TRBD2 (6 bases). Germline V gene sequence: CDR1 MRHNA, CDR2 SNTAGT. The CDR3 totals 15 residues. Trimming removed 2 bases from V and 6 bases from J, with 14 bases in between. CDR3 sequence (DNA): TGTGCCAGCAGTGACGGAGGGTCCGGGAGCAATGAGCAGTTCTTC. It is translated as CASSDGGSGSNEQFF.

This clone was counted a single time. The chain recombines TRBV9 with TRBJ2-3; 15 positions match TRBD2. The CDR3 runs 18 residues. V was pared by 4 bases and J by 0 bases, with 6 bases of the junction left unmatched. Germline CDR1 SGDLS, CDR2 YYNGEE. The CDR3 nucleotides are TGTGCCAGCAGCTTCGGGACTAGCGGGGGGCCTAGCACAGATACGCAGTATTTT. Its protein product is CASSFGTSGGPSTDTQYF.

V gene TRBV6-1 combines with J gene TRBJ1-2; D is unclear. The CDR3 totals 15 residues. The ends were cut back, 6 bases at V and 7 bases at J, with 21 bases in the middle. Germline CDR1 reads MNHNS; CDR2 reads SASEGT. CDR3 DNA: TGTGCCAGCAGCCAGCGAACGGCTAGACTCAGTGGCTACACCTTC. Encoded protein: CASSQRTARLSGYTF.

The chain joins TRBV7-9 to TRBJ2-4; D is undetermined. Trimming took off 4 bases at V and 3 bases at J, with 4 bases between the two ends. The CDR3 consists of 12 residues. Looked up from germline, CDR1 is SEHNR and CDR2 is FQNEAQ (reference sequence). Here the CDR3 reads CASSSVKNIQYF. The CDR3 region has the DNA TGTGCCAGCAGCTCAGTCAAAAACATTCAGTACTTC.

J is TRBJ2-1 and V is TRBV7-6, with 8 positions matching TRBD2. Trimming cost V 1 base and J 10 bases; bases outside gene matches: 6. Germline CDR1 and CDR2: SGHVS and FNYEAQ. This CDR3 spans 14 amino acids. CDR3 in DNA: TGTGCCAGCAGCTTAGACGGGAGGGCCCACGAGCAGTTCTTC. Residues: CASSLDGRAHEQFF.

The chain's CDR3 is CASSLPRSETQYF. CDR3 coding DNA: TGCGCCAGCAGCTTGCCCAGGTCAGAGACCCAGTACTTC. This chain links TRBV5-1 with TRBJ2-5; D gene uncertain. The CDR3 is 13 amino acids. Trimming took off 1 base at V and 4 bases at J, with 8 bases between the two ends. Germline CDR1 and CDR2: SGHRS and YFSETQ.

This clone was picked up one time. The rearrangement uses TRBV5-1 and TRBJ2-3; 7 nucleotides match TRBD2. The CDR3 contains 14 residues. The germline gives CDR1 SGHRS, CDR2 YFSETQ. The V and J ends lost 2 bases and 4 bases, in that order; junction bases with no gene match: 4. The CDR3 loop is CASSFSSGPDTQYF. CDR3 bases: TGCGCCAGCAGCTTCTCTAGCGGCCCAGATACGCAGTATTTT.

V is TRBV27 and J is TRBJ1-5; no clear D. The germline gives CDR1 MNHEY, CDR2 SMNVEV (reference sequence). Trimming pared 0 bases from V and 13 bases from J, leaving 13 bases between. The length of the CDR3 is 13 residues. CDR3 amino acids: CASSLSFRGRQHF. The CDR3 DNA reads TGTGCCAGCAGTTTATCCTTCCGGGGAAGGCAGCATTTT.

V is TRBV12-5 and J is TRBJ2-1, with TRBD2 matching over 10 bases. In germline, CDR1 is LGHNT, CDR2 FRNRAP. The CDR3 is made up of 13 amino acids. The junction had 2 bases not matched to a gene; V was cut back by 4 bases and J by 8 bases. The CDR3 here is CASGSSGGYEQFF. The DNA of the CDR3 is TGTGCTAGTGGTTCTAGCGGGGGTTATGAGCAGTTCTTC.

This clone was observed a handful of times. The chain combines TRBV11-2 with TRBJ1-1; 8 bases align to TRBD1. The junction had 3 bases not matched to a gene; V was cut back by 6 bases and J by 0 bases. Germline V gene data show CDR1 as SGHAT and CDR2 as FQNNGV. The length of the CDR3 is 14 residues. The CDR3 loop is CASSLTGVNTEAFF. For the CDR3, the DNA is TGTGCCAGCAGTTTGACAGGGGTGAACACTGAAGCTTTCTTT. Drawing the rest from reference TRBV11-2 and TRBJ1-1, the complete variable domain is EAGVAQSPRYKIIEKRQSVAFWCNPISGHATLYWYQQILGQGPKLLIQFQNNGVVDDSQLPKDRFSAERLKGVDSTLKIQPAKLEDSAVYLCASSLTGVNTEAFFGQGTRLTVV.

The gene calls are TRBV5-6 and TRBJ2-2; possibly TRBD1 for D (5 bases). Deletions cut 4 bases from V and 7 bases from J, with 8 bases between. CDR1 is SGHDT, CDR2 YYEEEE, per germline. The CDR3 is 12 residues long. The DNA for the CDR3 is TGTGCCAGCAGCCTACAGGTCGGGGAGCTGTTTTTT. Translating gives CASSLQVGELFF.

The chain links TRBV2 to TRBJ2-7; 8 bases map to TRBD1. V trimming: 7 bases; J trimming: 0 bases; junction bases outside the gene matches: 5. In germline, CDR1 is SNHLY, CDR2 FYNNEI. The CDR3 is 14 residues long. CDR3 residues: CASIGTGSSYEQYF. CDR3 nucleotide sequence: TGTGCCAGCATTGGGACAGGCAGCTCCTACGAGCAGTACTTC.

The chain carries TRBV6-1 and TRBJ1-2, with 10 nucleotides matching TRBD1. V shed 3 bases and J 1 base; nucleotides not matched to a gene: 2. The CDR3 runs to 15 residues. Germline V lookup: CDR1 MNHNS, CDR2 SASEGT. The CDR3 nucleotides read TGTGCCAGCAGTGAGGACAGGGGGAATAACTATGGCTACACCTTC. Encoded protein: CASSEDRGNNYGYTF.

The chain uses TRBV7-9 and TRBJ1-3; possibly TRBD1 for D (5 bases). The germline gives CDR1 SEHNR, CDR2 FQNEAQ (reference sequence). CDR3 length: 14 amino acids. V gave up 4 bases and J gave up 0 bases, with 7 bases separating them. This CDR3 reads CASSWTSSGNTIYF. The CDR3 DNA is TGTGCCAGCAGCTGGACAAGCTCTGGAAACACCATATATTTT.

The V call is TRBV5-1, the J call TRBJ2-7, with TRBD2 as a possible D gene (7 bases). Deletions cut 3 bases from V and 7 bases from J, with 20 bases between. The CDR3 totals 15 residues. Germline values: CDR1 SGHRS, CDR2 YFSETQ. CDR3 residues: CASSSGTDGGREQYF. CDR3 in DNA: TGCGCCAGCAGCTCCGGGACGGACGGGGGGCGAGAGCAGTACTTC.

The gene calls are TRBV5-6 and TRBJ1-1, with a weak D call TRBD1 (5 bases). Trimming took off 4 bases at V and 1 base at J, with 14 bases between the two ends. Germline CDR1 and CDR2: SGHDT and YYEEEE. This CDR3 comprises 15 residues. The CDR3 DNA sequence: TGTGCCAGCAGCGGGGCCCGCTCGGGGAACACTGAAGCTTTCTTT. Translating gives CASSGARSGNTEAFF.

This clone appeared once. CDR3 sequence (DNA): TGCGCCAGCAGCTTGGAGTCCAGGGCAGAAGCTTTCTTT. Amino acids: CASSLESRAEAFF. The V gene is TRBV5-1, the J gene TRBJ1-1; D is possibly TRBD1 (5 bases). Trimming cost V 0 bases and J 8 bases, with 11 bases left between them. In germline, CDR1 is SGHRS, CDR2 YFSETQ. CDR3 size: 13 residues.

The rearrangement links TRBV11-2 to TRBJ2-1; tentative D call: TRBD2 (5 bases). Germline values: CDR1 SGHAT, CDR2 FQNNGV. The CDR3 has 18 residues. V shed 0 bases and J shed 0 bases, with 15 bases lying between them. Here the CDR3 DNA reads TGTGCCAGCAGCTTAGACGTTGGACTTTACAGCTCCTACAATGAGCAGTTCTTC. It specifies CASSLDVGLYSSYNEQFF.